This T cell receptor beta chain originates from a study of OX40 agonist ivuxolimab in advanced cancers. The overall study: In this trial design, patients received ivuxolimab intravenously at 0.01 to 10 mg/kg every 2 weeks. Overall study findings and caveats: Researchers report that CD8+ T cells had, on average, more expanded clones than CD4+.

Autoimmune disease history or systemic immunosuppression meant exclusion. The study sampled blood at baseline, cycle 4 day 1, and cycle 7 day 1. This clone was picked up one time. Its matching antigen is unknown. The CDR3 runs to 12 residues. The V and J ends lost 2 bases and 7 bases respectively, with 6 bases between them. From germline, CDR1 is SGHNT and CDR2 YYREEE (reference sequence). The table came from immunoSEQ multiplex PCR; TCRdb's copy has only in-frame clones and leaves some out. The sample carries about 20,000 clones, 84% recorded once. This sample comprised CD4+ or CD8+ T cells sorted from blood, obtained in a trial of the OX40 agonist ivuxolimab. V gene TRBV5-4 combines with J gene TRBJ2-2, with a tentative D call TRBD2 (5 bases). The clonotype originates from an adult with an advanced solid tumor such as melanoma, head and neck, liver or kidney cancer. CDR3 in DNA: TGTGCCAGCAGCTTTCGGGACGGGGAGCTGTTTTTT. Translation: CASSFRDGELFF.